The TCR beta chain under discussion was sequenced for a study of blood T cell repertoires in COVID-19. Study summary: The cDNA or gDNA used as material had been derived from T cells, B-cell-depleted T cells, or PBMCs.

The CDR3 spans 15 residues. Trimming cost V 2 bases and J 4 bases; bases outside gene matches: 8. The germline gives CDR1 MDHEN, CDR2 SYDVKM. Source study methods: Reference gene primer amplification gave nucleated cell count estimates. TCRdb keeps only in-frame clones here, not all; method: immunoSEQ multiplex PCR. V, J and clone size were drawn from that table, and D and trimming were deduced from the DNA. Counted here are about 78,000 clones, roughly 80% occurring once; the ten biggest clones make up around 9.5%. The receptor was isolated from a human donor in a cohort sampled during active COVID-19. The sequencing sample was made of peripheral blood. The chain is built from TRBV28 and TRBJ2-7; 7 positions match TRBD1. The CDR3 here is CASSLRHRGKYEQYF. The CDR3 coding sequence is TGTGCCAGCAGTTTAAGGCACAGGGGAAAATACGAGCAGTACTTC.